These T cell receptor beta chains were read from a single sample in a study of T cell responses to AZD1222 COVID-19 vaccine. Using immunoSEQ multiplex PCR, the repertoire was profiled, and TCRdb retains in-frame clones only, with some absent. Counted here are over 95,000 clones, roughly 90% occurring once; the ten biggest clones make up about 2.9%. The sample consisted of peripheral blood, taken on day 0 of AZD1222 vaccination. These receptor sequences come from an adult in good health. Both conserved end residues are part of each CDR3. The D gene is left open where the match is weak. For some rows the clone size is stated as once, few or many, or as a class when expanded; others skip it.

j_gene: TRBJ1-4
d_gene: .
v_gene: TRBV15
abundance: .
CDR3aa: CATSRLQGPTNEKLFF
CDR3nt: TGTGCCACCAGCAGATTACAGGGCCCAACTAATGAAAAACTGTTTTTT

j_gene: TRBJ2-7
d_gene: .
v_gene: TRBV5-1
abundance: .
CDR3aa: CASSPYDARYEQYF
CDR3nt: TGCGCCAGCAGCCCCTATGACGCGAGGTACGAGCAGTACTTC

j_gene: TRBJ2-1
d_gene: TRBD1
v_gene: TRBV4-1
abundance: .
CDR3aa: CASSQATGASSYNEQFF
CDR3nt: TGCGCCAGCAGCCAAGCGACAGGGGCGAGCTCCTACAATGAGCAGTTCTTC

j_gene: TRBJ2-6
d_gene: .
v_gene: TRBV7-9
abundance: .
CDR3aa: CASSPLAGSGANVLTF
CDR3nt: TGTGCCAGCAGCCCCCTAGCCGGGTCTGGGGCCAACGTCCTGACTTTC

j_gene: TRBJ2-7
d_gene: TRBD1
v_gene: TRBV5-5
abundance: .
CDR3aa: CASSTHTTGKPYEQYF
CDR3nt: TGTGCCAGCAGCACCCATACGACAGGGAAACCCTACGAGCAGTACTTC

j_gene: TRBJ2-5
d_gene: .
v_gene: TRBV6-1
abundance: .
CDR3aa: CASSEVLNQETQYF
CDR3nt: TGTGCCAGCAGTGAAGTGCTAAATCAAGAGACCCAGTACTTC

j_gene: TRBJ1-2
d_gene: TRBD1
v_gene: TRBV7-9
abundance: .
CDR3aa: CASSLTGQGANGYTF
CDR3nt: TGTGCCAGCAGCTTAACGGGACAGGGGGCGAATGGCTACACCTTC

j_gene: TRBJ2-1
d_gene: .
v_gene: TRBV11-2
abundance: .
CDR3aa: CASSLESGPYNEQFF
CDR3nt: TGTGCCAGCAGCTTAGAGTCAGGACCTTACAATGAGCAGTTCTTC

j_gene: TRBJ1-2
d_gene: TRBD1
v_gene: TRBV27
abundance: .
CDR3aa: CASSFLQGEGYTF
CDR3nt: TGTGCCAGCAGTTTTTTACAGGGGGAGGGCTACACCTTC

j_gene: TRBJ1-2
d_gene: .
v_gene: TRBV2
abundance: .
CDR3aa: CASSARNYGYTF
CDR3nt: TGTGCCAGCAGTGCTAGAAACTATGGCTACACCTTC

j_gene: TRBJ1-5
d_gene: .
v_gene: TRBV28
abundance: .
CDR3aa: CASSLFFRGGEVDNQPQHF
CDR3nt: TGTGCCAGCAGTTTATTTTTCCGCGGCGGGGAAGTAGACAATCAGCCCCAGCATTTT

j_gene: TRBJ2-5
d_gene: .
v_gene: TRBV24-1
abundance: .
CDR3aa: CATSDSGLETQYF
CDR3nt: TGTGCCACCAGTGATTCTGGGTTGGAGACCCAGTACTTC

j_gene: TRBJ2-3
d_gene: .
v_gene: TRBV27
abundance: .
CDR3aa: CASSISGTGGDTQYF
CDR3nt: TGTGCCAGCTCAATCTCCGGGACCGGGGGCGATACGCAGTATTTT

j_gene: TRBJ1-1
d_gene: .
v_gene: TRBV28
abundance: .
CDR3aa: CASRDIEAFF
CDR3nt: TGTGCCAGCAGAGACATTGAAGCTTTCTTT

j_gene: TRBJ2-1
d_gene: .
v_gene: TRBV5-1
abundance: .
CDR3aa: CASSDDWRMDEQFF
CDR3nt: TGCGCCAGCAGCGATGACTGGCGGATGGATGAGCAGTTCTTC

j_gene: TRBJ2-2
d_gene: .
v_gene: TRBV5-6
abundance: .
CDR3aa: CASSLMNTGELFF
CDR3nt: TGTGCCAGCAGCTTGATGAACACCGGGGAGCTGTTTTTT

j_gene: TRBJ2-1
d_gene: .
v_gene: TRBV27
abundance: .
CDR3aa: CASSLIAGARNEQFF
CDR3nt: TGTGCCAGCAGTTTAATCGCTGGAGCGAGAAATGAGCAGTTCTTC

j_gene: TRBJ1-2
d_gene: .
v_gene: TRBV19
abundance: .
CDR3aa: CASSLQGYGYTF
CDR3nt: TGTGCCAGTAGTTTACAGGGATATGGCTACACCTTC

j_gene: TRBJ1-6
d_gene: .
v_gene: TRBV5-1
abundance: .
CDR3aa: CASSLAGRVDSPLHF
CDR3nt: TGCGCCAGCAGCTTGGCGGGCAGGGTGGATTCACCCCTCCACTTT

j_gene: TRBJ2-1
d_gene: .
v_gene: TRBV28
abundance: .
CDR3aa: CASSLGRGSNEQFF
CDR3nt: TGTGCCAGCAGTTTAGGCAGGGGAAGCAATGAGCAGTTCTTC

j_gene: TRBJ1-1
d_gene: .
v_gene: TRBV4-3
abundance: .
CDR3aa: CASSQDSRLSEAFF
CDR3nt: TGCGCCAGCAGCCAAGATTCGAGGTTGTCTGAAGCTTTCTTT

j_gene: TRBJ1-5
d_gene: .
v_gene: TRBV24-1
abundance: .
CDR3aa: CATSPNWESQPQHF
CDR3nt: TGTGCCACCAGCCCCAATTGGGAAAGTCAGCCCCAGCATTTT

j_gene: TRBJ2-1
d_gene: .
v_gene: TRBV21-1
abundance: .
CDR3aa: CASSKPRAHYNEQFF
CDR3nt: TGTGCCAGCAGCAAACCCAGGGCTCACTACAATGAGCAGTTCTTC

j_gene: TRBJ1-2
d_gene: .
v_gene: TRBV6-6
abundance: .
CDR3aa: CASSYGATTSYGYTF
CDR3nt: TGTGCCAGCAGTTATGGCGCGACAACCTCTTATGGCTACACCTTC

j_gene: TRBJ1-2
d_gene: .
v_gene: TRBV30
abundance: few
CDR3aa: CAWSLSGGGYTF
CDR3nt: TGTGCCTGGAGCCTTTCTGGGGGGGGCTACACCTTC

j_gene: TRBJ2-1
d_gene: .
v_gene: TRBV5-4
abundance: .
CDR3aa: CASSLDSSSYNEQFF
CDR3nt: TGTGCCAGCAGCTTGGACTCAAGCTCCTACAATGAGCAGTTCTTC

j_gene: TRBJ2-1
d_gene: TRBD1
v_gene: TRBV7-8
abundance: .
CDR3aa: CASSARQGVSYNEQFF
CDR3nt: TGTGCCAGCAGCGCGAGACAGGGGGTCTCCTACAATGAGCAGTTCTTC

j_gene: TRBJ1-4
d_gene: .
v_gene: TRBV25-1
abundance: .
CDR3aa: CASSDRQLNEKLFF
CDR3nt: TGTGCCAGCAGTGACAGACAGCTTAATGAAAAACTGTTTTTT

j_gene: TRBJ1-2
d_gene: TRBD1
v_gene: TRBV12-5
abundance: .
CDR3aa: CASGLVLDRGNYGYTF
CDR3nt: TGTGCTAGTGGTTTGGTACTGGACAGGGGTAACTATGGCTACACCTTC

j_gene: TRBJ2-3
d_gene: .
v_gene: TRBV15
abundance: .
CDR3aa: CATSLVLQDTQYF
CDR3nt: TGTGCCACCAGCTTGGTTTTGCAAGATACGCAGTATTTT

j_gene: TRBJ2-3
d_gene: TRBD2
v_gene: TRBV2
abundance: .
CDR3aa: CASSRGGSRTDTQYF
CDR3nt: TGTGCCAGCTCCAGAGGCGGGAGCCGTACAGATACGCAGTATTTT

j_gene: TRBJ1-1
d_gene: .
v_gene: TRBV5-1
abundance: .
CDR3aa: CASRPGAQNTEAFF
CDR3nt: TGCGCCAGCAGACCCGGGGCCCAGAACACTGAAGCTTTCTTT

j_gene: TRBJ2-7
d_gene: TRBD1
v_gene: TRBV5-6
abundance: .
CDR3aa: CASSWGQGSYEQYF
CDR3nt: TGTGCCAGCAGCTGGGGACAGGGATCCTACGAGCAGTACTTC

j_gene: TRBJ2-2
d_gene: .
v_gene: TRBV30
abundance: once
CDR3aa: CAWSESGWDTGELFF
CDR3nt: TGTGCCTGGAGTGAATCAGGTTGGGACACCGGGGAGCTGTTTTTT

j_gene: TRBJ1-2
d_gene: TRBD1
v_gene: TRBV6-6
abundance: .
CDR3aa: CASSSSHRGGYTF
CDR3nt: TGTGCCAGCAGTTCATCTCACAGGGGAGGCTACACCTTC

j_gene: TRBJ1-5
d_gene: TRBD1
v_gene: TRBV12-3/TRBV12-4
abundance: once
CDR3aa: CASSGQGRQPQHF
CDR3nt: TGTGCCAGCAGCGGACAGGGTCGTCAGCCCCAGCATTTT

j_gene: TRBJ2-1
d_gene: TRBD1
v_gene: TRBV9
abundance: .
CDR3aa: CASSVEPGQGVNEQFF
CDR3nt: TGTGCCAGCAGCGTAGAACCGGGACAGGGGGTTAATGAGCAGTTCTTC